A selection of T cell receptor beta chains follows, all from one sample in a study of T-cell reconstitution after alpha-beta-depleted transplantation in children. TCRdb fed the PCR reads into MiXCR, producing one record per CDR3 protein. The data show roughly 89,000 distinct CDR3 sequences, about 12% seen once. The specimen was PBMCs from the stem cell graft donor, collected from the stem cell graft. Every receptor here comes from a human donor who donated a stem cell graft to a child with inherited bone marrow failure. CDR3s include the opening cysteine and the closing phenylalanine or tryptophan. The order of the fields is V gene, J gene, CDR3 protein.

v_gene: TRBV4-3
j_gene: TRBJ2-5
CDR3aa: CASSQVGLAAQETQYF

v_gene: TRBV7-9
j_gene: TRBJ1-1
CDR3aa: CASSLESPLNTEAFF

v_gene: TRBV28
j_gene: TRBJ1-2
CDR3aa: CASSPRRGQGESYTF

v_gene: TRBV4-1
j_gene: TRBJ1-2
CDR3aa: CASSPPGYNYGYTF

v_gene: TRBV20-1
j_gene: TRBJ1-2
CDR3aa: CSAAPYGYTF

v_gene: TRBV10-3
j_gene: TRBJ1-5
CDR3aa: CAISLGQEDTQPQHF

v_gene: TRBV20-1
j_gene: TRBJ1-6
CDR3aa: CSARGAVWNSPLHF

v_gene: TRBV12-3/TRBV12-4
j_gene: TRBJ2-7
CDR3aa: CASSRTGEQYF

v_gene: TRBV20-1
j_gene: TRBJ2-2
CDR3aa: CSAARGGWTGELFF

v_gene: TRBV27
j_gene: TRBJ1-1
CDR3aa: CASSLSGSHTEAFF

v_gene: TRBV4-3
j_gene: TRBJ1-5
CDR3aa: CASSQEPGSNQPQHF

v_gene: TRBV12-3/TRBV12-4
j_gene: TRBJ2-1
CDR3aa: CASSSRTGLGEQFF

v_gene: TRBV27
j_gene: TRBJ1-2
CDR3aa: CASSFRGNYGYTF

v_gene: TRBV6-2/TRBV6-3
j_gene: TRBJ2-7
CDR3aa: CASSYSRDTLYEQYF

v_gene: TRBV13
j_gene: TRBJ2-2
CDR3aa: CAMGSGLGCGELFF

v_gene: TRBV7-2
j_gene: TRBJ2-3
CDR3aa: CASSLELALTDTQYF

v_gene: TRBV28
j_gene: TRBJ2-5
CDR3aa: CASSLYPAVTEETQYF

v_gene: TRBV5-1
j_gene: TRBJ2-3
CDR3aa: CASSLLTEPEDTQYF

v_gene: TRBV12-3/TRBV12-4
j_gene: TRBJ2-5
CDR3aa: CASSSRWGETQYF

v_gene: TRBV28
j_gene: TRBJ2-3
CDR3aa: CASSSAGLAGDTQYF

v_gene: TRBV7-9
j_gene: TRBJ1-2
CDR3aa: CASSLSPGVYGYTF

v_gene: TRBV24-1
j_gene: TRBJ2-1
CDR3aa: CATSDTSGRPYNEQFF

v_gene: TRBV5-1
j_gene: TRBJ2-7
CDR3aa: CASSPDRGTYEQYF

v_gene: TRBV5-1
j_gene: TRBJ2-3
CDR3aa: CASRNIAGGSTDTQYF

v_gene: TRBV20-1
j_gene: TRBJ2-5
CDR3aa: CSAPGQQETQYF

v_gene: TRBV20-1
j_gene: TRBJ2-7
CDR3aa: CSARGRRGSSYEQYF

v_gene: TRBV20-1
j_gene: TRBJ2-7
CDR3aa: CSPRALAVPWEQYF

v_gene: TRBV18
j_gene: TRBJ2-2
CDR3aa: CASSQGAADTGELFF

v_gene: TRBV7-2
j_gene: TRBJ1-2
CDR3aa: CASSQRGQPGGYTF

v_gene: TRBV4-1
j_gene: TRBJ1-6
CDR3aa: CASSQEQSPINSPLHF

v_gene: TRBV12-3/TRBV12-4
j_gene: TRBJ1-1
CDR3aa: CASSLTPGTGTPEAFF

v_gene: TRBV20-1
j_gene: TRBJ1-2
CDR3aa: CSAHDSVSGGYTF

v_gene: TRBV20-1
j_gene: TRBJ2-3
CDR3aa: CSARLRASTDTQYF

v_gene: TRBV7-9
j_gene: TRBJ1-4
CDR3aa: CASSRSGQGARELFF

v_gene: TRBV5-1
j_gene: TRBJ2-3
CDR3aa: CASSLTDTLDTQYF

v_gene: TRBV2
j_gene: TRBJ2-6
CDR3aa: CASSGASRGANVLTF